This note documents a single T cell receptor (beta chain) sequence. This entry comes from a study of blood T cell repertoires in COVID-19. Repertoires were generated with immunoSEQ multiplex PCR, while TCRdb's copy carries only in-frame clones and drops some. The table shows more than 110,000 clones, with 88% occurring only once. V lost 4 bases, J lost 0 bases, and 15 bases lay in between. In germline, CDR1 is SGHRS, CDR2 YFSETQ. CDR3 length: 16 residues. The sequenced material came from peripheral blood. The receptor was isolated from a man in his fifties or sixties with active or convalescent COVID-19. The rearrangement joins TRBV5-1 to TRBJ2-3, with TRBD2 as a possible D gene (6 bases). The chain's CDR3 is CASSAGLIGSTDTQYF. CDR3 nucleotide sequence: TGCGCCAGCAGCGCCGGACTAATTGGGAGCACAGATACGCAGTATTTT.